This is a list of T cell receptor beta chains from one sample in a study of blood T cell repertoires in COVID-19. Assay: immunoSEQ multiplex PCR; the TCRdb copy retains only in-frame clones and omits some. The repertoire holds about 150,000 clones, with roughly nine tenths as singletons. The sequenced material came from peripheral blood. All receptors come from a man aged 50 or older with acute or convalescent COVID-19. The CDR3 runs from the conserved cysteine through the conserved F or W. The D gene is left open where the match is weak. Clone sizes are given selectively: once, few, many, or a class where the clone is expanded.

abundance: -; j_gene: TRBJ1-5; d_gene: TRBD1; v_gene: TRBV6-6; CDR3aa: CASMGAGGLGNQPQHF; CDR3nt: TGTGCCAGCATGGGCGCAGGGGGCTTGGGCAATCAGCCCCAGCATTTT
abundance: -; j_gene: TRBJ2-5; d_gene: TRBD1; v_gene: TRBV11-1; CDR3aa: CASRQRGLETQYF; CDR3nt: TGTGCCAGCAGACAGAGGGGGCTAGAGACCCAGTACTTC
abundance: -; j_gene: TRBJ1-1; d_gene: -; v_gene: TRBV5-1; CDR3aa: CASSLFGPGKTEAFF; CDR3nt: TGCGCCAGCAGCTTGTTTGGTCCAGGGAAAACTGAAGCTTTCTTT
abundance: -; j_gene: TRBJ2-7; d_gene: -; v_gene: TRBV5-5; CDR3aa: CASSLGGRGPYEQYF; CDR3nt: TGTGCCAGCAGCCTGGGTGGCAGGGGCCCCTACGAGCAGTACTTC
abundance: -; j_gene: TRBJ2-1; d_gene: TRBD2; v_gene: TRBV19; CDR3aa: CASTTSGIYNEQFF; CDR3nt: TGTGCCAGTACGACTAGCGGGATTTACAATGAGCAGTTCTTC
abundance: few; j_gene: TRBJ1-1; d_gene: -; v_gene: TRBV10-3; CDR3aa: CAIRQQGNTEAFF; CDR3nt: TGTGCCATCAGACAACAGGGGAACACTGAAGCTTTCTTT
abundance: -; j_gene: TRBJ2-1; d_gene: TRBD2; v_gene: TRBV27; CDR3aa: CASTNLGQREDEQFF; CDR3nt: TGTGCCAGCACCAACCTCGGCCAGCGGGAGGATGAGCAGTTCTTC
abundance: -; j_gene: TRBJ2-7; d_gene: TRBD2; v_gene: TRBV28; CDR3aa: CASSNPGTISYEQYF; CDR3nt: TGTGCCAGCAGTAACCCCGGGACTATTTCCTACGAGCAGTACTTC
abundance: -; j_gene: TRBJ1-4; d_gene: -; v_gene: TRBV5-1; CDR3aa: CASSLGRATNEKLFF; CDR3nt: TGCGCCAGCAGCTTGGGACGGGCAACTAATGAAAAACTGTTTTTT
abundance: -; j_gene: TRBJ2-1; d_gene: TRBD2; v_gene: TRBV7-2; CDR3aa: CASSLSLSSGGYNEQFF; CDR3nt: TGTGCCAGCAGCTTATCCCTATCTAGCGGGGGCTACAATGAGCAGTTCTTC
abundance: -; j_gene: TRBJ2-1; d_gene: -; v_gene: TRBV4-1; CDR3aa: CASSQGILRKSSYNEQFF; CDR3nt: TGCGCCAGCAGCCAAGGAATCTTGCGGAAGAGCTCCTACAATGAGCAGTTCTTC
abundance: -; j_gene: TRBJ1-2; d_gene: -; v_gene: TRBV6-5; CDR3aa: CASRTTGGYGYTF; CDR3nt: TGTGCCAGCAGAACGACAGGCGGATATGGCTACACCTTC
abundance: -; j_gene: TRBJ2-7; d_gene: -; v_gene: TRBV29-1; CDR3aa: CSVELGSSYEQYF; CDR3nt: TGCAGCGTTGAATTGGGCAGCTCCTACGAGCAGTACTTC
abundance: -; j_gene: TRBJ1-1; d_gene: -; v_gene: TRBV27; CDR3aa: CASSLNRHTEAFF; CDR3nt: TGTGCCAGCAGTTTAAACAGGCACACTGAAGCTTTCTTT
abundance: -; j_gene: TRBJ1-1; d_gene: -; v_gene: TRBV2; CDR3aa: CASRADRNTEAFF; CDR3nt: TGTGCCAGCAGAGCGGACAGGAACACTGAAGCTTTCTTT
abundance: -; j_gene: TRBJ2-7; d_gene: TRBD2; v_gene: TRBV30; CDR3aa: CAWSAGLVTYEQYF; CDR3nt: TGTGCCTGGAGTGCGGGACTAGTTACCTACGAGCAGTACTTC
abundance: -; j_gene: TRBJ1-2; d_gene: -; v_gene: TRBV6-1; CDR3aa: CASSDTQGNYGYTF; CDR3nt: TGTGCCAGCAGTGATACACAGGGAAACTATGGCTACACCTTC
abundance: -; j_gene: TRBJ1-1; d_gene: -; v_gene: TRBV7-3; CDR3aa: CASSGGGNTEAFF; CDR3nt: TGTGCCAGCAGTGGTGGAGGGAACACTGAAGCTTTCTTT
abundance: -; j_gene: TRBJ2-3; d_gene: -; v_gene: TRBV7-9; CDR3aa: CASSLAATHTQYF; CDR3nt: TGTGCCAGCAGCTTAGCGGCCACACATACGCAGTATTTT